This T cell receptor beta chain was documented in a study of spatial heterogeneity in lung cancer. Study information: A unique TCR and UMI combination showed up more than ten times in raw reads, on average. Regarding the study as a whole: Nonsynonymous mutation counts, ubiquitous and regional, were tracked by the respective counts of ubiquitous and regional expanded TCRs. Tumoral mutation counts were tracked by counts of expanded intratumoral alpha and beta TCRs.

TCRdb analysed the 5' RACE reads with MiXCR anew, one entry per CDR3 protein. The table has several thousand distinct CDR3 sequences, 14% seen once; the top ten hold roughly 10%. In regard to this clonotype: Its specificity is not known. Since the library was made to target alpha chains, this beta chain is a stray read and its abundance is not meaningful.

The time point was: sample taken at primary tumor resection. The CDR3 contains 13 residues. Trimming pared 3 bases from V and 1 base from J, leaving 7 bases between. Germline V gene lookup returns CDR1 SGHNT and CDR2 YENEEA. The chain joins TRBV11-3 to TRBJ2-7; D not certain. Source: lung tumor tissue, taken at surgery. This receptor was obtained from a female donor with early-stage non-small cell lung cancer. In DNA form, the CDR3 reads TGTGCCAGCAGCTTGGGCAGTTCCTACGAGCAGTACTTC. Translating it yields CASSLGSSYEQYF.